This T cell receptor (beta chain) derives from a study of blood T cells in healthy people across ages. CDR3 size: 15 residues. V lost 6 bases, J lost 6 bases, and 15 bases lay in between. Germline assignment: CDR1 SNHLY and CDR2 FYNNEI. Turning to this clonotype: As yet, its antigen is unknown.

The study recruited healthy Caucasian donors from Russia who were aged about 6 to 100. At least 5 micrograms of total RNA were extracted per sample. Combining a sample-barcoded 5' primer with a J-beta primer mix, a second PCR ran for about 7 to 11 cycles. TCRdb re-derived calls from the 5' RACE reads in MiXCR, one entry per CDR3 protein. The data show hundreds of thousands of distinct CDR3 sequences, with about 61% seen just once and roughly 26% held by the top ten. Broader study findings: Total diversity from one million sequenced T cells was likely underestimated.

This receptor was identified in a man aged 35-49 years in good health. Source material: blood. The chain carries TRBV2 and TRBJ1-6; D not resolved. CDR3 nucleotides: TGTGCCAGCAGCAGCTACGGGGTCGCTAATTCACCCCTCCACTTT. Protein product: CASSSYGVANSPLHF.